This T cell receptor beta chain is drawn from a study of shared T cell receptors in the human thymus. The junction had 3 bases not matched to a gene; V was cut back by 4 bases and J by 7 bases. The germline gives CDR1 SGHNT, CDR2 YYREEE (reference sequence). The CDR3 has 12 residues. TCRdb's table, derived via immunoSEQ multiplex PCR, lists solely in-frame clones and lacks some. This table holds over 450,000 clones, approximately 80% found once. This same sample was also part of a study on human thymus T cells. That study adds: It was from resections taken during corrective heart surgery that the thymus tissue came. Overlap was high between thymic repertoires from unrelated individuals, as reported in related research.

The sequenced material came from thymocytes. The rearrangement uses TRBV5-4 and TRBJ1-2; 8 bases line up with TRBD1. This receptor was taken from a boy in the first two years of life with a congenital heart defect. The CDR3 spells CASSPQGAGYTF. CDR3 coding DNA: TGTGCCAGCAGCCCCCAGGGGGCTGGCTACACCTTC.